A single sample is the source of the 6 T cell receptor beta chains below, sequenced in a study of cytomegalovirus exposure and HLA in healthy donors. PCR was performed using 60 Vbeta and 13 Jbeta primers. The repertoire was sequenced with immunoSEQ multiplex PCR; TCRdb's copy has only in-frame clones and lacks some. In the table there are 180,000 or so clones, about 82% of which are singletons. Specimen: PBMCs. The receptors here all came from a woman aged 25 to 39 in good health and CMV-seronegative.

The chain joins TRBV6-5 to TRBJ2-1, with 10 bases fitting TRBD1. The CDR3 contains 15 residues. Per the germline V gene, CDR1 is MNHEY and CDR2 is SVGAGI. With 6 bases clipped from V and 0 bases from J, the junction kept 2 bases outside the gene matches. CDR3 sequence: CASSRTGGSYNEQFF. DNA of the CDR3: TGTGCCAGCAGCCGGACAGGGGGCTCCTACAATGAGCAGTTCTTC.

This sequence joins TRBV4-1 and TRBJ2-7; 10 nucleotides align to TRBD1. This CDR3 is built from 15 residues. The junction had 7 bases not matched to a gene; V was cut back by 4 bases and J by 4 bases. Germline loops: CDR1 MGHRA, CDR2 YSYEKL. The chain's CDR3 is CASSLRDRGEYEQYF. CDR3 bases: TGCGCCAGCAGCCTCCGGGACAGGGGTGAGTACGAGCAGTACTTC.

This chain joins TRBV27 and TRBJ2-2; 8 bases line up with TRBD1. With V trimmed by 7 bases and J by 4 bases, 11 bases remained unmatched. CDR1 is MNHEY, CDR2 SMNVEV, per germline (reference sequence). This CDR3 is 16 amino acids long. CDR3 sequence (DNA): TGTGCCAGCACCCCCAGGGGGCCCCGGGGCACCGGGGAGCTGTTTTTT. Residues: CASTPRGPRGTGELFF.

The chain couples TRBV6-4 to TRBJ1-2, with 10 bases matching TRBD1. Germline CDR1 MRHNA, CDR2 SNTAGT. The length of the CDR3 is 13 residues. The trim removed 6 bases at V and 8 bases at J, leaving 6 bases unmatched. The CDR3 region is CASSPDRGQGYTF. The CDR3 coding sequence is TGTGCCAGCAGCCCAGACAGGGGGCAAGGCTACACCTTC.

V and J are TRBV5-8 and TRBJ1-1; D is uncertain. Trimming stripped 5 bases from V and 4 bases from J, with 12 bases between. This CDR3 contains 13 residues. Germline V CDR1 and CDR2: SGHTS, YDEGEE. In DNA, the CDR3 is TGTGCCAGCAGAACTCAGGTGGGCACTGAAGCTTTCTTT. Its translation is CASRTQVGTEAFF.

The chain joins TRBV6-5 to TRBJ2-7, with D possibly being TRBD2 (5 bases). Trimming cost V 0 bases and J 0 bases, with 12 bases left between them. CDR1 and CDR2 from the germline V gene are MNHEY and SVGAGI. CDR3 length equals 16 residues. The CDR3 region is CASSYSAVAHSYEQYF. The CDR3 DNA reads TGTGCCAGCAGTTACTCGGCGGTAGCGCACTCCTACGAGCAGTACTTC.